Below are 10 T cell receptor beta chains sequenced from a single sample in a study of cytomegalovirus exposure and HLA in healthy donors. Assay: immunoSEQ multiplex PCR; the TCRdb copy retains only in-frame clones and omits some. In the table there are about 190,000 clones, more than 65% of which are singletons. Sequencing was done on a sample of PBMCs. The receptors originated from a woman under 30 in good health and CMV-seropositive.

The chain is built from TRBV5-4 and TRBJ2-5; TRBD2 is a possible D gene (7 bases). V was cut by 6 bases and J by 3 bases, with 15 bases left in between. Germline CDR1 SGHNT, CDR2 YYREEE (reference sequence). The CDR3 spans 14 residues. In DNA, the CDR3 is TGTGCCAGCAACTTTGGGGGGGCCGAAGAGACCCAGTACTTC. This gives the protein CASNFGGAEETQYF.

J is TRBJ2-7 and V is TRBV7-9; 8 bases fit TRBD1. Germline V gene data show CDR1 as SEHNR and CDR2 as FQNEAQ (reference sequence). The CDR3 consists of 13 residues. V lost 4 bases to trimming and J lost 3 bases; unmatched junction nucleotides: 2. The CDR3 is CASSWGQVYEQYF. The CDR3 region has the DNA TGTGCCAGCAGCTGGGGACAGGTCTACGAGCAGTACTTC. Variable domain in full (rest from reference TRBV7-9 and TRBJ2-7): DTGVSQNPRHKITKRGQNVTFRCDPISEHNRLYWYRQTLGQGPEFLTYFQNEAQLEKSRLLSDRFSAERPKGSFSTLEIQRTEQGDSAMYLCASSWGQVYEQYFGPGTRLTVT.

The chain uses TRBV4-3 and TRBJ1-1; D remains ambiguous. CDR3 length: 16 amino acids. Trimming shortened V by 6 bases and J by 2 bases, and 19 bases separated the two germline ends. Germline V gives CDR1 LGHNA, CDR2 YSLEER. The CDR3 region has the DNA TGCGCCAGCAGTTTTGGAGGCAGCAAGGGAAACACTGAAGCTTTCTTT. Amino acid sequence: CASSFGGSKGNTEAFF.

The V and J genes are TRBV18 and TRBJ2-2, with D possibly matching TRBD2 (6 bases). Germline CDR1 reads KGHSH; CDR2 reads LQKENI. Trimming removed 2 bases from V and 6 bases from J, with 13 bases in between. This CDR3 comprises 15 residues. The CDR3 loop reads CASSPTFGGAGELFF. The CDR3 DNA reads TGTGCCAGCTCACCAACCTTCGGGGGTGCCGGGGAGCTGTTTTTT.

The chain combines TRBV18 with TRBJ2-3; possibly TRBD2 for D (5 bases). The germline V gene has CDR1 KGHSH and CDR2 LQKENI. The CDR3 runs to 17 residues. V dropped 3 bases and J dropped 6 bases, with 22 bases sitting between them. CDR3 sequence reads: CASSPGVLWVRQDTQYF. CDR3 DNA sequence: TGTGCCAGCTCACCCGGGGTGCTGTGGGTCCGTCAGGATACGCAGTATTTT.

The rearrangement uses TRBV19 and TRBJ2-7; TRBD1 matches 11 bases. The length of the CDR3 is 16 residues. Losses at the gene ends were 4 bases for V and 9 bases for J; bases not matched to a gene: 14. From germline, CDR1 is LNHDA and CDR2 SQIVND (reference sequence). The CDR3 coding sequence is TGTGCCAGTAGTACCCATGGGACAGGGGGGACGGTCAGGCAGTACTTC. It translates to CASSTHGTGGTVRQYF.

The CDR3 DNA reads as TGTGCCAGCAGCCGCTCAGGGGTAAGCTCCTACGAGCAGTACTTC. Residues: CASSRSGVSSYEQYF. This rearrangement joins TRBV7-8 to TRBJ2-7, with D possibly TRBD1 on 6 matching bases. The V and J ends lost 5 bases and 0 bases respectively, with 14 bases between them. The V gene's germline CDR1 is SGHVS and CDR2 FQNEAQ. CDR3 length equals 15 residues.

The chain is built from TRBV4-3 and TRBJ2-3, with a tentative D call TRBD2 (6 bases). The CDR3 consists of 14 residues. The germline V gene has CDR1 LGHNA and CDR2 YSLEER. With 3 bases removed from V and 7 bases from J, the gap between germline ends came to 14 bases. CDR3 nucleotides: TGCGCCAGCAGCCAGATCCCACTAGCAAATACGCAGTATTTT. Translated: CASSQIPLANTQYF.

The V call is TRBV20-1, the J call TRBJ1-1; perhaps TRBD1 as D (5 bases). CDR1 and CDR2 (germline): DFQATT, SNEGSKA (reference sequence). Deletions cut 6 bases from V and 5 bases from J, with 10 bases between. This CDR3 comprises 11 residues. The CDR3 DNA sequence: TGCAGTGCACCCGGGGGTACTGAAGCTTTCTTT. This sequence encodes CSAPGGTEAFF.

The chain carries TRBV5-8 and TRBJ1-1, with D unresolved. Trimming left V 0 bases short and J 3 bases short, with 6 bases between. Germline values: CDR1 SGHTS, CDR2 YDEGEE. CDR3 length: 13 amino acids. The CDR3 here is CASSLGRYTEAFF. Written as DNA, the CDR3 is TGTGCCAGCAGCTTGGGCAGGTACACTGAAGCTTTCTTT.